The 19 T cell receptor beta chains below were found in one sample sequenced in a study of siplizumab effects on memory and regulatory T cells. Profiling relied on immunoSEQ multiplex PCR, and the TCRdb table lists in-frame clones only, not all of them. The sample has 80,000 to 130,000 clones; roughly nine tenths are singletons. The sample comprised Tregs sorted from blood. The receptor source for this set is a human donor in good health.

The V call is TRBV29-1, the J call TRBJ2-5; 7 nucleotides align to TRBD2. Germline V gives CDR1 SQVTM, CDR2 ANQGSEA. This CDR3 is built from 15 residues. V lost 2 bases to trimming and J lost 2 bases; unmatched junction nucleotides: 8. The CDR3 sequence: CSVEKGQGLQETQYF. The CDR3 region has the DNA TGCAGCGTTGAAAAGGGGCAGGGACTACAAGAGACCCAGTACTTC.

V usage is TRBV7-9 and J usage is TRBJ1-1; D call uncertain. The V gene's germline CDR1 is SEHNR and CDR2 FQNEAQ (reference sequence). V lost 3 bases and J 7 bases, leaving 12 bases between the germline ends. The CDR3 length is 13 residues. CDR3 coding DNA: TGTGCCAGCAGCTTTTCGATACGGGGTGAAGCTTTCTTT. It translates to CASSFSIRGEAFF.

The rearrangement joins TRBV11-2 to TRBJ2-2; maybe TRBD1 (5 bases). This CDR3 is 15 amino acids long. Germline lookup yields CDR1 SGHAT and CDR2 FQNNGV. Trimming removed 3 bases from V and 4 bases from J, with 12 bases in between. CDR3 protein: CASSFGRASTGELFF. In DNA, the CDR3 is TGTGCCAGCAGCTTTGGCAGGGCCTCCACCGGGGAGCTGTTTTTT.

V usage is TRBV4-1 and J usage is TRBJ1-1; TRBD1 aligns across 10 bases. V lost 3 bases to trimming and J lost 4 bases; unmatched junction nucleotides: 2. The CDR3 has 14 amino acids. CDR1 is MGHRA, CDR2 YSYEKL, per germline. The CDR3 region has the DNA TGCGCCAGCAGCCAGACAGGGGGCCTCACTGAAGCTTTCTTT. Amino acids: CASSQTGGLTEAFF.

CDR3 nucleotides: TGTGCCAGCAGCTTATCCGCAGGGATGAACACTGAAGCTTTCTTT. Translating it yields CASSLSAGMNTEAFF. This chain uses TRBV7-9 with TRBJ1-1; possibly TRBD1 for D (5 bases). The germline V and J ends were trimmed by 2 bases and 0 bases, with 10 bases remaining between them. Germline V gene lookup returns CDR1 SEHNR and CDR2 FQNEAQ (reference sequence). The CDR3 totals 15 residues. The entire variable domain, with the rest obtained from reference TRBV7-9 and TRBJ1-1, is as follows: DTGVSQNPRHKITKRGQNVTFRCDPISEHNRLYWYRQTLGQGPEFLTYFQNEAQLEKSRLLSDRFSAERPKGSFSTLEIQRTEQGDSAMYLCASSLSAGMNTEAFFGQGTRLTVV.

The chain links TRBV5-1 to TRBJ2-1; no firm D call. Trimming cost V 4 bases and J 4 bases, with 3 bases left between them. Germline CDR1 is SGHRS and CDR2 is YFSETQ. This CDR3 has 11 residues. The CDR3 reads CASSTYNEQFF. DNA for the CDR3: TGCGCCAGCAGCACGTACAATGAGCAGTTCTTC.

This clone was seen once. The gene calls are TRBV6-1 and TRBJ2-2, with 7 nucleotides matching TRBD1. Germline trimming cut 7 bases from V and 4 bases from J; bases unmatched to any gene: 6. The CDR3 is 14 residues long. The germline gives CDR1 MNHNS, CDR2 SASEGT. The CDR3 DNA is TGTGCCAGCACCGAGGGGGCCGGCACCGGGGAGCTGTTTTTT. As protein: CASTEGAGTGELFF.

This sequence joins TRBV5-1 and TRBJ2-2, with 10 bases aligning to TRBD2. Germline CDR1 SGHRS, CDR2 YFSETQ. Germline trimming cut 3 bases from V and 5 bases from J; bases unmatched to any gene: 4. There are 15 residues in the CDR3. CDR3 in DNA: TGCGCCAGCAGCTCCGGACTAGCGGCGACCGGGGAGCTGTTTTTT. It translates to CASSSGLAATGELFF.

The V and J genes are TRBV28 and TRBJ1-4; 9 bases map to TRBD1. V shed 7 bases and J 0 bases; nucleotides not matched to a gene: 9. Germline assignment: CDR1 MDHEN and CDR2 SYDVKM. This CDR3 is built from 17 residues. CDR3 bases: TGTGCCAGCACCCCCGGGACAGGGATTTCAACTAATGAAAAACTGTTTTTT. As protein: CASTPGTGISTNEKLFF.

The V call is TRBV5-8, the J call TRBJ2-1; TRBD2 aligns across 7 bases. Germline trimming cut 4 bases from V and 0 bases from J; bases unmatched to any gene: 13. This CDR3 has 18 residues. In germline, CDR1 is SGHTS, CDR2 YDEGEE. Written as DNA, the CDR3 is TGTGCCAGCAGCATGGAATTACTAGCGAGCGGCTCCTACAATGAGCAGTTCTTC. It translates to CASSMELLASGSYNEQFF. Filled out from reference TRBV5-8 and TRBJ2-1, the complete variable domain reads EAGVTQSPTHLIKTRGQQATLRCSPISGHTSVYWYQQALGLGLQFLLWYDEGEERNRGNFPPRFSGRQFPNYSSELNVNALELEDSALYLCASSMELLASGSYNEQFFGPGTRLTVL.

The chain uses TRBV5-1 and TRBJ2-2; no reliable D call. Per germline, CDR1 SGHRS and CDR2 YFSETQ. This CDR3 contains 15 residues. V shed 3 bases and J shed 4 bases, with 13 bases lying between them. The CDR3 is CASSYPIVGTGELFF. The DNA of the CDR3 is TGCGCCAGCAGCTATCCAATAGTGGGCACCGGGGAGCTGTTTTTT.

This clone was counted a single time. The rearrangement uses TRBV30 and TRBJ1-2; D remains unclear. This CDR3 spans 13 amino acids. The germline V and J ends were trimmed by 2 bases and 8 bases, with 15 bases remaining between them. The germline V gene encodes CDR1 GTSNPN and CDR2 SVGIG (reference sequence). CDR3: CAWSMQDFYGYTF. The DNA for the CDR3 is TGTGCCTGGAGTATGCAGGATTTCTACGGCTACACCTTC.

The J gene is TRBJ2-1, the V gene TRBV7-6; a possible D gene is TRBD2 (5 bases). Germline values: CDR1 SGHVS, CDR2 FNYEAQ. The CDR3 covers 15 residues. V lost 5 bases and J 5 bases, leaving 16 bases between the germline ends. CDR3 in amino acids: CASSPSSARNNEQFF. As DNA, the CDR3 is TGTGCCAGCAGCCCAAGTAGCGCCCGAAACAATGAGCAGTTCTTC. The full variable domain, in which reference TRBV7-6 and TRBJ2-1 provide the parts outside the CDR3, is GAGVSQSPRYKVTKRGQDVALRCDPISGHVSLYWYRQALGQGPEFLTYFNYEAQQDKSGLPNDRFSAERPEGSISTLTIQRTEQRDSAMYRCASSPSSARNNEQFFGPGTRLTVL.

The gene calls are TRBV7-3 and TRBJ2-2; no firm D call. This CDR3 is 14 amino acids long. V shed 1 base and J shed 3 bases, with 6 bases lying between them. CDR1 is SGHTA and CDR2 is FQGTGA in the germline V gene. The CDR3 region is CASSLIRHTGELFF. DNA for the CDR3: TGTGCCAGCAGCTTAATCCGGCACACCGGGGAGCTGTTTTTT.

The rearrangement uses TRBV19 and TRBJ2-5; 8 bases map to TRBD1. The CDR3 loop spans 15 amino acids. With 5 bases clipped from V and 5 bases from J, the junction kept 10 bases outside the gene matches. Looked up from germline, CDR1 is LNHDA and CDR2 is SQIVND (reference sequence). This CDR3 is CASSPRDRRRETQYF. DNA for the CDR3: TGTGCCAGTAGTCCACGGGACAGGCGGCGGGAGACCCAGTACTTC.

This clone has just one count. The J gene is TRBJ1-4, the V gene TRBV5-1; perhaps TRBD1 as D (5 bases). The germline V gene encodes CDR1 SGHRS and CDR2 YFSETQ. CDR3 length: 14 amino acids. Deletions cut 0 bases from V and 7 bases from J, with 10 bases between. The CDR3 sequence: CASSLVQGGEKLFF. The CDR3 DNA reads as TGCGCCAGCAGCTTGGTCCAGGGAGGTGAAAAACTGTTTTTT.

The CDR3 here is CSVEDRGAGQPQHF. The CDR3 nucleotides are TGCAGCGTTGAAGATCGAGGGGCAGGGCAGCCCCAGCATTTT. This chain uses TRBV29-1 with TRBJ1-5; the D gene is possibly TRBD1 (5 bases). This CDR3 contains 14 residues. From germline, CDR1 is SQVTM and CDR2 ANQGSEA. The ends were cut back, 0 bases at V and 7 bases at J, with 13 bases in the middle.

J is TRBJ1-1 and V is TRBV29-1; unclear D gene. Trimming removed 5 bases from V and 5 bases from J, with 9 bases in between. The CDR3 consists of 11 residues. Germline assignment: CDR1 SQVTM and CDR2 ANQGSEA. The CDR3 loop reads CSVNERTEAFF. CDR3 nucleotide sequence: TGCAGCGTTAATGAGAGGACTGAAGCTTTCTTT.

This chain connects TRBV12-5 to TRBJ2-3, with D possibly matching TRBD1 (5 bases). CDR3 length: 13 amino acids. Germline V lookup: CDR1 LGHNT, CDR2 FRNRAP. V lost 1 base and J lost 5, with 7 bases in between. The CDR3 loop is CASGLGRGDTQYF. The DNA of the CDR3 is TGTGCTAGTGGTTTGGGTAGGGGAGATACGCAGTATTTT.